This TCR beta chain was recovered during a study of T cell responses to AZD1222 COVID-19 vaccine. Using immunoSEQ multiplex PCR, the repertoire was profiled, and TCRdb retains in-frame clones only, with some absent. The repertoire holds 120,000 to 150,000 clones, with approximately 90% as singletons. This clone was counted a few times. The TCR was taken from an adult in good health. The sequencing here drew on peripheral blood, taken on day 0 of AZD1222 vaccination.

The CDR3 bases are TGTGCCAGCAGCTTGGTCTTTGAAGGCAGTGTGGAGCAGTACTTC. It encodes CASSLVFEGSVEQYF. The chain uses TRBV5-4 and TRBJ2-7; D remains unclear. The ends were cut back, 0 bases at V and 7 bases at J, with 17 bases in the middle. Germline CDR1 is SGHNT and CDR2 is YYREEE (reference sequence). The CDR3 runs to 15 residues.